This TCR beta chain came from a study of blood T cell repertoires in COVID-19. Losses at the gene ends were 0 bases for V and 7 bases for J; bases not matched to a gene: 6. Germline lookup yields CDR1 SGDLS and CDR2 YYNGEE. This CDR3 is built from 16 residues. Only in-frame clones appear in the TCRdb table, and some are missing; sequencing was by immunoSEQ multiplex PCR. The sample yields some 150,000 clones, 85% to 90% seen once. The chain combines TRBV9 with TRBJ2-1, with TRBD2 matching 11 bases. The sequence derives from a human donor in a cohort sampled during active COVID-19. Sequencing input: peripheral blood. The CDR3 coding sequence is TGTGCCAGCAGCGTAGATCCTAGCGGGGGGCGGAATGAGCAGTTCTTC. Translated: CASSVDPSGGRNEQFF. The full variable domain, with the rest looked up from reference TRBV9 and TRBJ2-1, is DSGVTQTPKHLITATGQRVTLRCSPRSGDLSVYWYQQSLDQGLQFLIQYYNGEERAKGNILERFSAQQFPDLHSELNLSSLELGDSALYFCASSVDPSGGRNEQFFGPGTRLTVL.